This entry describes one T cell receptor beta chain. Its antigen remains unknown. Each CDR3 protein gets one entry after TCRdb re-called the multiplex PCR reads with MiXCR. Counted here are 200,000 to 300,000 distinct CDR3 sequences, over 30% occurring once; the ten biggest clones make up more than 0.95%. This specimen comes from a study of breast tumors, draining lymph nodes, adjacent tissues. Study outcomes and limitations: Tumor and nontumor repertoires were significantly more similar in luminal-like than in basal-like breast cancer. Data only fit, rather than demonstrated, lymph node origin of most tumor T cells.

Samples came from axillary lymph nodes draining the breast cancer. The ends were cut back, 4 bases at V and 7 bases at J, with 11 bases in the middle. The CDR3 is 13 amino acids. CDR1 and CDR2 (germline): SGHAT, FQNNGV. The rearrangement uses TRBV11-2 and TRBJ2-1, with a possible D match to TRBD2 (6 bases). This TCR was recovered from a female donor with breast cancer. Some clones in this sample may be carry-over from other donors' samples. The sequenced material came from axillary lymph node tissue. CDR3 DNA sequence: TGTGCCAGCAGCTCCCGACGGGGGAATGAGCAGTTCTTC. Its translation is CASSSRRGNEQFF.